The source of this T cell receptor beta chain is a study of T cells after yellow fever vaccination. The V and J ends lost 0 bases and 5 bases, in that order; junction bases with no gene match: 7. This CDR3 is 15 amino acids long. Germline V gene lookup returns CDR1 DFQATT and CDR2 SNEGSKA (reference sequence). TCRdb used MiXCR to reprocess the 5' RACE reads, holding one entry per CDR3 protein. The sample has 100,000 to 150,000 distinct CDR3 sequences; around 9.8% are singletons. This chain joins TRBV20-1 and TRBJ2-4; 7 bases are a match to TRBD1. The sample was CD8+ T cells sorted from PBMCs, taken on the day of the yellow fever booster vaccination. The clonotype was recovered from a man younger than 35 who received the YFV17D yellow fever vaccine. In nucleotides, the CDR3 is TGCAGTGCTAGAGATGGGGACAGACAAGAAAACATTCAGTACTTC. It yields the protein CSARDGDRQENIQYF.